The 9 T cell receptor beta chains given below trace back to one sample, sequenced in a study of CD8+ T cells in alopecia areata. Once RNA had been extracted, it was reverse transcribed into cDNA to act as the sequencing template. The method was immunoSEQ multiplex PCR; TCRdb's version includes in-frame clones alone and lacks a portion of them. The sample holds about 110,000 clones, roughly 55% seen once. The sample was NKG2D-low CD8+ T cells sorted from blood. Receptors were obtained from a human donor with alopecia areata.

This clone occurred a few times. The genes are TRBV7-9 and TRBJ2-1; TRBD2 matches at 10 bases. Germline trimming cut 0 bases from V and 2 bases from J; bases unmatched to any gene: 7. The CDR3 is 18 residues long. CDR1 is SEHNR and CDR2 is FQNEAQ in the germline V gene (reference sequence). The CDR3 sequence: CASSLARQTSGPYNEQFF. The CDR3 coding sequence is TGTGCCAGCAGCTTAGCTCGTCAGACTAGCGGGCCCTACAATGAGCAGTTCTTC.

The rearrangement joins TRBV7-9 to TRBJ2-3; D ambiguous. Germline V gene sequence: CDR1 SEHNR, CDR2 FQNEAQ (reference sequence). V was clipped by 0 bases and J by 0 bases, with 13 bases between them. This CDR3 region has 17 residues. The DNA of the CDR3 is TGTGCCAGCAGCTTAGCAGGGCCAGAATCAAGCACAGATACGCAGTATTTT. Residues: CASSLAGPESSTDTQYF. Variable domain in full (rest from reference TRBV7-9 and TRBJ2-3): DTGVSQNPRHKITKRGQNVTFRCDPISEHNRLYWYRQTLGQGPEFLTYFQNEAQLEKSRLLSDRFSAERPKGSFSTLEIQRTEQGDSAMYLCASSLAGPESSTDTQYFGPGTRLTVL.

The rearrangement joins TRBV5-1 to TRBJ2-7; TRBD2 might be the D (5 bases). Between the trimmed V and J ends, which lost 4 bases and 3 bases, there was a span of 17 bases. The V gene's germline CDR1 is SGHRS and CDR2 YFSETQ. CDR3 length: 15 residues. The CDR3 here is CASSPLGGRHYEQYF. The CDR3 DNA reads as TGCGCCAGCAGCCCACTGGGCGGGCGGCACTACGAGCAGTACTTC.

V is TRBV27 and J is TRBJ2-3; D is possibly TRBD1 (5 bases). Germline V CDR1 and CDR2: MNHEY, SMNVEV (reference sequence). This CDR3 spans 13 amino acids. Trimming cost V 6 bases and J 5 bases, with 12 bases left between them. CDR3 in DNA: TGTGCCAGCAGAGGGCAGGGTGAAGATACGCAGTATTTT. Translating gives CASRGQGEDTQYF.

The chain recombines TRBV28 with TRBJ2-1; 7 nucleotides line up with TRBD2. CDR1 and CDR2 (germline): MDHEN, SYDVKM. This CDR3 is 14 amino acids long. The V gene end was trimmed by 5 bases and the J gene end by 5 bases; junction bases not matched to a gene: 6. DNA for the CDR3: TGTGCCAGCAGTCCGACGGGGGGTCACAATGAGCAGTTCTTC. Translated: CASSPTGGHNEQFF.

This chain links TRBV7-9 with TRBJ2-4, with 10 bases fitting TRBD2. With 5 bases clipped from V and 6 bases from J, the junction kept 7 bases outside the gene matches. The CDR3 has 15 amino acids. Germline values: CDR1 SEHNR, CDR2 FQNEAQ (reference sequence). The DNA for the CDR3 is TGTGCCAGCAGCGGAACTAGCGGGATTCCAAACATTCAGTACTTC. Translation: CASSGTSGIPNIQYF. The full variable domain, its missing parts supplied by reference TRBV7-9 and TRBJ2-4, is DTGVSQNPRHKITKRGQNVTFRCDPISEHNRLYWYRQTLGQGPEFLTYFQNEAQLEKSRLLSDRFSAERPKGSFSTLEIQRTEQGDSAMYLCASSGTSGIPNIQYFGAGTRLSVL.

The chain couples TRBV27 to TRBJ2-7; TRBD1 matches 9 bases. Trimming at V came to 6 bases and at J to 5 bases, leaving 11 bases not matched to a gene. Germline CDR1 is MNHEY and CDR2 is SMNVEV (reference sequence). This CDR3 comprises 15 residues. This CDR3 is CASSHPGTGIHEQYF. In nucleotides, the CDR3 is TGTGCCAGCAGCCACCCCGGGACAGGGATACACGAGCAGTACTTC.

This clone was counted only a few times. The V call is TRBV9, the J call TRBJ1-2, with 8 nucleotides matching TRBD1. The CDR3 sequence is 14 residues long. Germline trimming cut 4 bases from V and 3 bases from J; bases unmatched to any gene: 5. Germline V CDR1 and CDR2: SGDLS, YYNGEE. The CDR3 DNA reads as TGTGCCAGCAGCAGGACAGGGCTGGACTATGGCTACACCTTC. Protein sequence: CASSRTGLDYGYTF.

This clone has just a few counts. The chain joins TRBV2 to TRBJ2-7; TRBD2 matches 8 bases. Looked up from germline, CDR1 is SNHLY and CDR2 is FYNNEI. The CDR3 covers 17 residues. V lost 0 bases and J lost 2; bases outside the gene matches: 9. The CDR3 loop is CASSEAVAGGRPYEQYF. For the CDR3, the DNA is TGTGCCAGCAGTGAAGCGGTGGCGGGGGGCAGGCCCTACGAGCAGTACTTC.